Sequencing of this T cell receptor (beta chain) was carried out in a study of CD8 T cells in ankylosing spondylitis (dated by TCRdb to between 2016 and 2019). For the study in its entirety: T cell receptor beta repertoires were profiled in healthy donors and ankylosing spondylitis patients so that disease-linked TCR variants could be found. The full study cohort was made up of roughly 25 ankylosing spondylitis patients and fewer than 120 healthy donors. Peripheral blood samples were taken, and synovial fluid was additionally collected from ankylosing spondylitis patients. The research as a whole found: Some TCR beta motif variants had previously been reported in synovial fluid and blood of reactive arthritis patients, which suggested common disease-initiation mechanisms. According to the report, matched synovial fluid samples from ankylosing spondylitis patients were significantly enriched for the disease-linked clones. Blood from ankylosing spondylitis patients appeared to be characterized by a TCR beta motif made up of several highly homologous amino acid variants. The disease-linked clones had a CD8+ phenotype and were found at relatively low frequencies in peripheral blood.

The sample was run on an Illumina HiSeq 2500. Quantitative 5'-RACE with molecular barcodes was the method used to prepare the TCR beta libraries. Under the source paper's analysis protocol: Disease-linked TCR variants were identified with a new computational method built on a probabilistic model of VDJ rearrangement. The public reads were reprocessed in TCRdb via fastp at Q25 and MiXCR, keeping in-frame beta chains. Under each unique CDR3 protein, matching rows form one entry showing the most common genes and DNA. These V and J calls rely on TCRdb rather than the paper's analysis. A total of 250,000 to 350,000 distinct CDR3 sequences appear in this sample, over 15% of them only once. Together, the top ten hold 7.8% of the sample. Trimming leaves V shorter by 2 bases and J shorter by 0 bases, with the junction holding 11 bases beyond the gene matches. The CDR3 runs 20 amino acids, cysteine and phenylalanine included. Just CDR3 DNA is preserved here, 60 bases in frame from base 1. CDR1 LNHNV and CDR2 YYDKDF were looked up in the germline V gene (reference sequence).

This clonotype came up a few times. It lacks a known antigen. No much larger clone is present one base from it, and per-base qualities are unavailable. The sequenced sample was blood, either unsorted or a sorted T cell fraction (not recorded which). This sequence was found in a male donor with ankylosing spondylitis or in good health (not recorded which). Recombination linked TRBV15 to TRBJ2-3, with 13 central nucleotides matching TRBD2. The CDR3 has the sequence CATSRRTPGLAGTSTDTQYF. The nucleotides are TGTGCCACCAGCAGAAGAACCCCGGGACTAGCGGGAACTAGCACAGATACGCAGTATTTT.